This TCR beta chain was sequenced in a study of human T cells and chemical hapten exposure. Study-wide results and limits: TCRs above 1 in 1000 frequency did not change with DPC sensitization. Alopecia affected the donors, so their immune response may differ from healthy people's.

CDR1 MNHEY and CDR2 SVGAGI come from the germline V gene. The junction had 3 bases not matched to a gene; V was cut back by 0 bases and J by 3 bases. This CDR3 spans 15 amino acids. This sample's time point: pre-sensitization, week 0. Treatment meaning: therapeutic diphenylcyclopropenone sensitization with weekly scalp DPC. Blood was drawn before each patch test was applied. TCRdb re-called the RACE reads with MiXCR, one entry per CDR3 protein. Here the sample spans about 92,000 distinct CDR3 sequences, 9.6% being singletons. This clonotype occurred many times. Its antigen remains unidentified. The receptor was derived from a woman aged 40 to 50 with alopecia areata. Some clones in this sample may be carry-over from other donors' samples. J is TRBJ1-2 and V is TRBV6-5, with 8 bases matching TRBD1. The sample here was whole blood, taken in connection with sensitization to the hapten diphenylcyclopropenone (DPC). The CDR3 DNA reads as TGTGCCAGCAGTTACTCCGGGACAGGACACTATGGCTACACCTTC. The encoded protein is CASSYSGTGHYGYTF.